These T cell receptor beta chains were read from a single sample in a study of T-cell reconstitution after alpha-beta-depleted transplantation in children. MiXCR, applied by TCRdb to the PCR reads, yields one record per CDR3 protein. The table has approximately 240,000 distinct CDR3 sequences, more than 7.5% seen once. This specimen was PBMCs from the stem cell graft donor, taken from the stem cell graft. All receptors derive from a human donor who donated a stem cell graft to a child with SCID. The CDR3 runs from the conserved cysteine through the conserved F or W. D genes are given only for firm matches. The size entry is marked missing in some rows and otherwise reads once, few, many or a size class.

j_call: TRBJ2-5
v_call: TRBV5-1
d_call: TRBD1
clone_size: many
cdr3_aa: CASSLVAGGAETQYF
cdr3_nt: TGCGCCAGCAGCTTGGTTGCAGGGGGAGCAGAGACCCAGTACTTC

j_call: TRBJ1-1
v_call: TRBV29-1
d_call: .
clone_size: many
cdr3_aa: CSVLGGRPEAFF
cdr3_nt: TGCAGCGTTCTAGGAGGGAGGCCTGAAGCTTTCTTT

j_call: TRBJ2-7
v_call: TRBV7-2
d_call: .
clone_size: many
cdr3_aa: CASSLGLNYEQYF
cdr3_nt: TGTGCCAGCAGCTTAGGGCTAAACTACGAGCAGTACTTC

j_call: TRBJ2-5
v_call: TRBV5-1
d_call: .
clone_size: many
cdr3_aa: CASSFAAGQETQYF
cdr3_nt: TGCGCCAGCAGCTTCGCGGCGGGGCAAGAGACCCAGTACTTC

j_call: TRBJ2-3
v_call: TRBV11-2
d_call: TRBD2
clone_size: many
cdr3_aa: CASSLVLAATTDTQYF
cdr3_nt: TGTGCCAGCAGCTTAGTTCTAGCGGCTACCACAGATACGCAGTATTTT

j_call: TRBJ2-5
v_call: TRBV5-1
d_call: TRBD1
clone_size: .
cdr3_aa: CASSLETGVQETQYF
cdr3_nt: TGCGCCAGCAGCTTGGAGACAGGGGTACAAGAGACCCAGTACTTC

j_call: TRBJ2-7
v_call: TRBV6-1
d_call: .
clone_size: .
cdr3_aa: CASPTINYKHYF
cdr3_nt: TGTGCCAGCCCGACGATAAACTACAAGCACTACTTC

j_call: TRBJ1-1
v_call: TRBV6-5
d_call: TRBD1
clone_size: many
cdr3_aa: CASSPPGQGRAEAFF
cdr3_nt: TGTGCCAGCAGTCCTCCCGGACAGGGCCGAGCTGAAGCTTTCTTT

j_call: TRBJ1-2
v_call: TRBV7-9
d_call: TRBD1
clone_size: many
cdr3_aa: CASSERTGVNYGYTF
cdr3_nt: TGTGCCAGCAGCGAAAGGACAGGGGTTAACTATGGCTACACCTTC

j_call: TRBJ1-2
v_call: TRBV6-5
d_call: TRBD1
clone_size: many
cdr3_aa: CASSYSTGDYGYTF
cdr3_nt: TGTGCCAGCAGTTACTCTACAGGGGACTATGGCTACACCTTC

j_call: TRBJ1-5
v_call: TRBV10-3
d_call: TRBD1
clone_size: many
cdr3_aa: CAISAGQGGNQPQHF
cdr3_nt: TGTGCCATCAGTGCCGGACAGGGGGGCAATCAGCCCCAGCATTTT

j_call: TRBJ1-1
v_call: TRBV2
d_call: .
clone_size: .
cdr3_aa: CASSDLGLNTEAFF
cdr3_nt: TGTGCCAGCAGTGATCTGGGCCTGAACACTGAAGCTTTCTTT

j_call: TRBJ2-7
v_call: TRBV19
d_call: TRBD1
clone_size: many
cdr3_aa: CASSIAPSRQGSSYEQYF
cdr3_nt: TGTGCCAGTAGTATAGCGCCTTCCCGACAGGGGAGCTCCTACGAGCAGTACTTC

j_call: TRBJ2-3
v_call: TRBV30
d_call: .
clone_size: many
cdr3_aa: CAWSVAVYSSTDTQYF
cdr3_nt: TGTGCCTGGAGTGTCGCCGTCTATTCTAGCACAGATACGCAGTATTTT

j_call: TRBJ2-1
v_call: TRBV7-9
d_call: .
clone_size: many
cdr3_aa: CASSLVARHEQFF
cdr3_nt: TGTGCCAGCAGCTTAGTGGCTAGGCATGAGCAGTTCTTC

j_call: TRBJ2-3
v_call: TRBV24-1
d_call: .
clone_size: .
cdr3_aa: CATSDAAGRPSTDTQYF
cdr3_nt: TGTGCCACCAGTGATGCCGCAGGGAGACCTAGCACAGATACGCAGTATTTT

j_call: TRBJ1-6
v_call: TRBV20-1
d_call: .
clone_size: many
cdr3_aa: CSARARNSPLHF
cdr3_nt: TGCAGTGCTAGAGCCAGAAATTCACCCCTCCACTTT

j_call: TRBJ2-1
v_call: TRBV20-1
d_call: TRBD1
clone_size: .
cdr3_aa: CSARGWTGKGDEQFF
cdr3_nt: TGCAGTGCTAGAGGTTGGACAGGGAAGGGCGATGAGCAGTTCTTC

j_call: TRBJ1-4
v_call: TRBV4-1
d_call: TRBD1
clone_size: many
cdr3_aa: CASAVGTGFEKLFF
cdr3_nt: TGCGCCAGCGCCGTAGGGACAGGGTTTGAAAAACTGTTTTTT

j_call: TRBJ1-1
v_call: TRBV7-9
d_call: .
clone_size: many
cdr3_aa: CASSLDITEAFF
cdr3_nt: TGTGCCAGCAGCTTAGACATCACTGAAGCTTTCTTT

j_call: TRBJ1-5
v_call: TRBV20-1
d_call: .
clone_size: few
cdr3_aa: CSAGRDTKNQPQHF
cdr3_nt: TGCAGTGCTGGCCGGGACACTAAAAATCAGCCCCAGCATTTT

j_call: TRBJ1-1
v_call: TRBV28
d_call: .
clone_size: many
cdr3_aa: CASSLAGLEAFF
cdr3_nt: TGTGCCAGCAGTTTGGCGGGACTTGAAGCTTTCTTT

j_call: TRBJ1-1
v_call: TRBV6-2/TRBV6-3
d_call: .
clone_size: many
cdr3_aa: CASSPLNTEAFF
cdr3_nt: TGTGCCAGCAGCCCGTTGAACACTGAAGCTTTCTTT

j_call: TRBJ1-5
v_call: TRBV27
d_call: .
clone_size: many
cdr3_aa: CASSLSRGSNQPQHF
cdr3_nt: TGTGCCAGCAGTTTATCGCGGGGGAGCAATCAGCCCCAGCATTTT

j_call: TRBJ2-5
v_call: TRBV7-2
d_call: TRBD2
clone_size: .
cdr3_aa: CASSPRTSGTKETQYF
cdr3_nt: TGTGCCAGCAGCCCCCGGACTAGCGGGACGAAAGAGACCCAGTACTTC

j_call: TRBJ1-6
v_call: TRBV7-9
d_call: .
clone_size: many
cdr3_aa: CASSLGSAYNSPLHF
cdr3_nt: TGTGCCAGCAGCTTAGGTTCGGCCTATAATTCACCCCTCCACTTT

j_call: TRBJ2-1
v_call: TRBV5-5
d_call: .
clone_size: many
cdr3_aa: CASSRWGPGSSYNEQFF
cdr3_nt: TGTGCCAGCAGTCGGTGGGGTCCAGGGAGCTCCTACAATGAGCAGTTCTTC

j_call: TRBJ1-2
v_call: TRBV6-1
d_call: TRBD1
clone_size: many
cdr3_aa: CASSIGRGPNGYTF
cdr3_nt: TGTGCCAGCAGTATTGGCAGGGGGCCGAATGGCTACACCTTC

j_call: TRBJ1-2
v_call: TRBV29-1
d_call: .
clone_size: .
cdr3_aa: CSVEGGYGYTF
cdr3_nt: TGCAGCGTCGAGGGGGGCTATGGCTACACCTTC

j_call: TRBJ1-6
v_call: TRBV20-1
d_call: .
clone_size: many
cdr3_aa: CSARDGAWTYNSPLHF
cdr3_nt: TGCAGTGCTAGAGACGGGGCGTGGACCTATAATTCACCCCTCCACTTT

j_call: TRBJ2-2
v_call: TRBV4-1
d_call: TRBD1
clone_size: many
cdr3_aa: CASSQFRAGTGKIGELFF
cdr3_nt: TGCGCCAGCAGCCAATTTAGGGCCGGGACAGGGAAGATCGGGGAGCTGTTTTTT

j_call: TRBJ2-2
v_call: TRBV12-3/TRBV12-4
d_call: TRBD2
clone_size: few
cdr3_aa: CASTAGLAGGRITGELFF
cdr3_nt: TGTGCCAGCACCGCGGGACTAGCGGGGGGGCGGATCACCGGGGAGCTGTTTTTT

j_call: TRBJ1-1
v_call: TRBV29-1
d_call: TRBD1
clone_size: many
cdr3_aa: CSVTGQGALTEAFF
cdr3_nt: TGCAGCGTTACCGGACAGGGGGCTTTAACTGAAGCTTTCTTT

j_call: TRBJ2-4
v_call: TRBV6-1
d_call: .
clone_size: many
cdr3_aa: CASRPDPGETILAKNIQYF
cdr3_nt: TGTGCCAGCAGACCCGACCCGGGGGAAACGATCTTAGCCAAAAACATTCAGTACTTC

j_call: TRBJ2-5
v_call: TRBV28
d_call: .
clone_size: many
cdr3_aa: CASSLLGSAGGQETQYF
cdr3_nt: TGTGCCAGCAGTTTATTGGGATCGGCAGGAGGACAAGAGACCCAGTACTTC

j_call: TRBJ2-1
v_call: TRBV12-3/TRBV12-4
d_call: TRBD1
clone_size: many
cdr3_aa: CASSWGTGEQFF
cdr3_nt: TGTGCCAGCAGTTGGGGGACAGGGGAGCAGTTCTTC

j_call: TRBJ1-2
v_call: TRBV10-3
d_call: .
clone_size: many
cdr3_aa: CAISEGQYYGYTF
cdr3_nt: TGTGCCATCAGTGAGGGCCAGTACTATGGCTACACCTTC

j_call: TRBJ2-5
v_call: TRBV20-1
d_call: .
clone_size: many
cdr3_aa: CSASPRDHQETQYF
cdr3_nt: TGCAGTGCGAGCCCTCGGGACCACCAAGAGACCCAGTACTTC

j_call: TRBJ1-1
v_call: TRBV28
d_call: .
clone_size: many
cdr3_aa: CASSIWDKNTEAFF
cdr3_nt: TGTGCCAGCAGTATCTGGGACAAGAACACTGAAGCTTTCTTT

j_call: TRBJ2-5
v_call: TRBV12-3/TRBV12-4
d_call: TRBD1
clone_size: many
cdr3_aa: CASRPTLGTDQETQYF
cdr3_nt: TGTGCCAGCAGACCAACTCTTGGGACAGACCAAGAGACCCAGTACTTC

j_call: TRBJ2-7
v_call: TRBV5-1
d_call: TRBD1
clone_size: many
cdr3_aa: CATDRELYEQYF
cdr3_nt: TGCGCCACCGACAGGGAACTCTACGAGCAGTACTTC

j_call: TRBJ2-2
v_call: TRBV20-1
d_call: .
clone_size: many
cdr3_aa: CSASIPGLGGPGELFF
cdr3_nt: TGCAGTGCTAGCATACCGGGCCTGGGGGGCCCCGGGGAGCTGTTTTTT

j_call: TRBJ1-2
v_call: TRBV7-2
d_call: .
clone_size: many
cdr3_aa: CASSLVLFVSYTF
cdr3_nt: TGTGCCAGCAGCTTAGTATTATTCGTGAGCTACACCTTC

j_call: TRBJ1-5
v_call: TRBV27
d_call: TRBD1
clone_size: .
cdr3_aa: CASSLLGTGQKYQHF
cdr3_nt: TGTGCCAGCAGTTTATTAGGGACAGGGCAAAAGTACCAGCATTTT

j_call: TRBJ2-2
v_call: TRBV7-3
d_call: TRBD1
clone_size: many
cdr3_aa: CASSLTGGAGGELFF
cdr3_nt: TGTGCCAGCAGCTTAACAGGGGGCGCGGGCGGGGAGCTGTTTTTT

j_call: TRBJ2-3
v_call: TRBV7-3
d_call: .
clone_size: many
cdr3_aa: CASSLGQRADTQYF
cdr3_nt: TGTGCCAGCAGCTTAGGGCAGAGAGCAGATACGCAGTATTTT

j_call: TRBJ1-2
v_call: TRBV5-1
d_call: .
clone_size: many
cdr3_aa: CASSLGGPTYGYTF
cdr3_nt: TGCGCCAGCAGCTTGGGGGGTCCGACCTATGGCTACACCTTC